Presented here are 17 T cell receptor beta chains from one specimen sequenced in a study of CD8 T cells in ankylosing spondylitis. A single record per CDR3 protein comes from TCRdb applying MiXCR to the 5' RACE reads. This repertoire shows 150,000 to 200,000 distinct CDR3 sequences, about 32% found once; its top ten account for over 5.5%. The sequenced sample consisted of synovial fluid, either unsorted or a sorted T cell fraction (not recorded which). Receptor source: a male donor with ankylosing spondylitis.

The chain carries TRBV20-1 and TRBJ2-3, with D possibly TRBD2 on 6 matching bases. This CDR3 comprises 12 residues. V gave up 8 bases and J gave up 8 bases, with 17 bases separating them. CDR1 DFQATT and CDR2 SNEGSKA come from the germline V gene (reference sequence). The CDR3 is CSHPSDGGTQYF. CDR3 sequence (DNA): TGCAGTCACCCTAGCGACGGAGGTACGCAGTATTTT.

The chain has TRBV5-1 and TRBJ2-3; D is possibly TRBD1 (7 bases). V was shortened by 1 base and J by 2 bases, with 11 bases between the two germline ends. The CDR3 spans 15 residues. Germline CDR1 is SGHRS and CDR2 is YFSETQ. The CDR3 coding sequence is TGCGCCAGCAGCTTGCAGGGGGGATACACAGATACGCAGTATTTT. This encodes CASSLQGGYTDTQYF.

J is TRBJ2-7 and V is TRBV6-2 or TRBV6-3; perhaps TRBD1 as D (5 bases). CDR3 length equals 13 residues. V was clipped by 6 bases and J by 2 bases, with 11 bases between them. The germline gives CDR1 MNHEY, CDR2 SVGEGT. The DNA for the CDR3 is TGTGCCAGCAGATACGGACACACCTACGAGCAGTACTTC. This translates into CASRYGHTYEQYF.

The rearrangement links TRBV7-2 to TRBJ2-7; possible D gene TRBD2, 5 bases. The V end was cut by 1 base, the J end by 5 bases, with 9 bases between. Germline CDR1 and CDR2: SGHTA and FQGNSA. The length of the CDR3 is 13 residues. CDR3 nucleotides: TGTGCCAGCAGCTTAGGTCCCGGGGACGAGCAGTACTTC. It specifies CASSLGPGDEQYF.

The sample holds a few counts of this clonotype. V is TRBV7-8 and J is TRBJ2-2; D is unresolved. CDR3 length: 13 amino acids. In germline, CDR1 is SGHVS, CDR2 FQNEAQ. The V end was cut by 1 base, the J end by 5 bases, with 5 bases between. CDR3 bases: TGTGCCAGCAGCTTAGGCAGGACCGGGGAGCTGTTTTTT. Its protein product is CASSLGRTGELFF.

This clonotype has ten or more counts. V usage is TRBV5-1 and J usage is TRBJ2-1, with 16 positions matching TRBD2. The ends lost 0 bases at V and 1 base at J; junction bases unmatched: 13. Germline CDR1 reads SGHRS; CDR2 reads YFSETQ. The length of the CDR3 is 22 residues. The CDR3 region is CASSLVRGALGLAGGSYNEQFF. CDR3 nucleotides: TGCGCCAGCAGCTTGGTACGGGGGGCGCTGGGACTAGCGGGAGGGTCCTACAATGAGCAGTTCTTC.

This clonotype is large in the sample. CDR3: CASSINREYEQYF. In DNA, the CDR3 is TGTGCCAGCAGCATTAACAGGGAATACGAGCAGTACTTC. The gene calls are TRBV7-6 and TRBJ2-7, with D perhaps matching TRBD1 (6 bases). Germline V gene data show CDR1 as SGHVS and CDR2 as FNYEAQ. This CDR3 is 13 amino acids long. V was trimmed by 5 bases and J by 4 bases, leaving 12 bases between them. Full variable domain (remainder filled in from reference TRBV7-6 and TRBJ2-7): GAGVSQSPRYKVTKRGQDVALRCDPISGHVSLYWYRQALGQGPEFLTYFNYEAQQDKSGLPNDRFSAERPEGSISTLTIQRTEQRDSAMYRCASSINREYEQYFGPGTRLTVT.

J is TRBJ1-2 and V is TRBV5-1; perhaps TRBD1 as D (5 bases). The CDR3 loop spans 16 amino acids. The V end was cut by 8 bases, the J end by 4 bases, with 24 bases between. In germline, CDR1 is SGHRS, CDR2 YFSETQ. CDR3 region: CARSGTKSDSAYGYTF. The DNA of the CDR3 is TGCGCCAGGTCCGGGACCAAAAGCGACAGCGCCTATGGCTACACCTTC.

This clonotype has a handful of counts. The chain combines TRBV29-1 with TRBJ2-3; no reliable D call. V shed 6 bases and J shed 2 bases, with 9 bases lying between them. This CDR3 is 12 amino acids long. Per the germline V gene, CDR1 is SQVTM and CDR2 is ANQGSEA. CDR3 region: CSVEDVTDTQYF. Written as DNA, the CDR3 is TGCAGCGTAGAGGACGTCACAGATACGCAGTATTTT.

The rearrangement links TRBV27 to TRBJ2-1; TRBD2 matches 13 bases. Germline-derived CDR1 and CDR2 are MNHEY and SMNVEV (reference sequence). This CDR3 comprises 16 residues. Germline trimming cut 3 bases from V and 7 bases from J; bases unmatched to any gene: 6. DNA of the CDR3: TGTGCCAGCAGTTTGAGTTGGGGACTAGCGGGAAATGAGCAGTTCTTC. Amino acid sequence: CASSLSWGLAGNEQFF.

This clonotype came up a few times. The chain joins TRBV20-1 to TRBJ2-1; TRBD2 is a possible D gene (5 bases). The CDR3 loop spans 13 amino acids. Germline loops: CDR1 DFQATT, CDR2 SNEGSKA (reference sequence). V lost 3 bases to trimming and J lost 3 bases, with 9 bases between them. CDR3 DNA sequence: TGCAGTGCTAGTGCGGGCAACTACAATGAGCAGTTCTTC. Amino acid sequence: CSASAGNYNEQFF.

This clonotype was detected ten times or more. The chain uses TRBV5-1 and TRBJ2-7; D remains ambiguous. CDR1 is SGHRS and CDR2 is YFSETQ in the germline V gene. Trimming left V 0 bases short and J 1 base short, with 8 bases between. This CDR3 has 14 residues. The CDR3 nucleotides are TGCGCCAGCAGCTTGGTTTCAGAGTCCTACGAGCAGTACTTC. This sequence encodes CASSLVSESYEQYF.

This chain links TRBV28 with TRBJ1-2; D uncertain. Germline CDR1 MDHEN, CDR2 SYDVKM. Trimming shortened V by 7 bases and J by 4 bases, and 16 bases separated the two germline ends. The CDR3 consists of 14 residues. For the CDR3, the DNA is TGTGCCAGCACCGCCCTGGGTACTCGCTATGGCTACACCTTC. It yields the protein CASTALGTRYGYTF.

The chain recombines TRBV6-4 with TRBJ1-4; D ambiguous. Germline CDR1 reads MRHNA; CDR2 reads SNTAGT. The V end lost 4 bases, the J end lost 0 bases, and 12 bases lay between the germline ends. The CDR3 totals 16 residues. The CDR3: CASSAPGPATNEKLFF. CDR3 sequence (DNA): TGTGCCAGCAGTGCCCCGGGCCCGGCAACTAATGAAAAACTGTTTTTT.

The chain couples TRBV6-1 to TRBJ1-5; D not certain. Looked up from germline, CDR1 is MNHNS and CDR2 is SASEGT. V was shortened by 6 bases and J by 3 bases, with 12 bases between the two germline ends. CDR3 length: 14 amino acids. The CDR3 loop is CASSPRGTNQPQHF. Written as DNA, the CDR3 is TGTGCCAGCAGCCCCCGGGGTACCAATCAGCCCCAGCATTTT.

The V gene is TRBV5-4, the J gene TRBJ1-6; 9 bases line up with TRBD1. The CDR3 has 15 amino acids. Per the germline V gene, CDR1 is SGHNT and CDR2 is YYREEE (reference sequence). V was pared by 2 bases and J by 7 bases, with 4 bases of the junction left unmatched. In nucleotides, the CDR3 is TGTGCCAGCAGCTTCCGGGACAGGGAGAATTCACCCCTCCACTTT. Its translation: CASSFRDRENSPLHF.

This sequence joins TRBV18 and TRBJ2-1; 13 bases align to TRBD2. Germline V CDR1 and CDR2: KGHSH, LQKENI. This CDR3 spans 16 amino acids. After removal of 0 bases from V and 9 bases from J, the junction contained 5 bases not matched to a gene. In DNA, the CDR3 is TGTGCCAGCTCACCACCCGGGACTAGCGGGACGGTTGAGCAGTTCTTC. Translated, it gives CASSPPGTSGTVEQFF.